Listed here are 13 T cell receptor beta chains from one sample, sequenced in a study of blood T cell repertoires in COVID-19. Profiling relied on immunoSEQ multiplex PCR, and the TCRdb table lists in-frame clones only, not all of them. The sample lists roughly 120,000 clones, approximately 90% occurring once. The specimen was peripheral blood. These receptors all stem from a human donor with active COVID-19. The donor label of this sample is uncertain.

The V gene is TRBV6-5, the J gene TRBJ2-5, with 8 bases matching TRBD2. The CDR3 spans 14 residues. Trimming at V came to 7 bases and at J to 5 bases, leaving 9 bases not matched to a gene. In germline, CDR1 is MNHEY, CDR2 SVGAGI. The DNA of the CDR3 is TGTGCCAGCACCGACTCGGGAGGGGCCGAGACCCAGTACTTC. Protein: CASTDSGGAETQYF.

V gene TRBV7-2 combines with J gene TRBJ1-2, with TRBD1 matching 8 bases. The CDR3 is 14 residues long. Losses at the gene ends were 2 bases for V and 8 bases for J; bases not matched to a gene: 7. Germline lookup yields CDR1 SGHTA and CDR2 FQGNSA. CDR3 sequence: CASSLRTGITGYTF. The CDR3 bases are TGTGCCAGCAGCTTAAGGACAGGGATTACCGGCTACACCTTC.

V and J are TRBV9 and TRBJ2-1; weak D call: TRBD1 (6 bases). Trimming pared 0 bases from V and 2 bases from J, leaving 9 bases between. The CDR3 spans 15 residues. Germline V gene sequence: CDR1 SGDLS, CDR2 YYNGEE. The CDR3 bases are TGTGCCAGCAGCGTAGCGGGACAAGCCTACAATGAGCAGTTCTTC. Translated: CASSVAGQAYNEQFF.

The V gene is TRBV18, the J gene TRBJ2-7, with 8 bases fitting TRBD2. J gave up 3 bases and V 2 bases, and 6 bases lay outside the gene matches. The CDR3 consists of 15 residues. The germline V gene encodes CDR1 KGHSH and CDR2 LQKENI. CDR3 coding DNA: TGTGCCAGCTCACCATCGCGGGGGGTAAGCTACGAGCAGTACTTC. Its translation: CASSPSRGVSYEQYF.

For the CDR3, the DNA is TGTGCCACCAGCCAGGGTGGGGGCTACACCTTC. Its protein is CATSQGGGYTF. This chain connects TRBV24-1 to TRBJ1-2, with D possibly being TRBD1 (5 bases). V was cut by 7 bases and J by 8 bases, with 10 bases left in between. The CDR3 is 11 amino acids. The germline V gene encodes CDR1 KGHDR and CDR2 SFDVKD.

By share of the sample, this clone is medium-sized. This chain joins TRBV6-5 and TRBJ1-1, with unresolved D. Trimming shortened V by 2 bases and J by 1 base, and 14 bases separated the two germline ends. The length of the CDR3 is 16 residues. The V gene's germline CDR1 is MNHEY and CDR2 SVGAGI. CDR3 nucleotide sequence: TGTGCCAGCAGTTACGCTTTTCAGGTGGCGAACACTGAAGCTTTCTTT. It yields the protein CASSYAFQVANTEAFF.

CDR3 nucleotides: TGTGCCAGCAAAAGCACAGGGCCCACCTCCTACGAGCAGTACTTC. It is translated as CASKSTGPTSYEQYF. This rearrangement joins TRBV28 to TRBJ2-7; maybe TRBD1 (6 bases). V lost 7 bases, J lost 0 bases, and 16 bases lay in between. This CDR3 region has 15 residues. Per the germline V gene, CDR1 is MDHEN and CDR2 is SYDVKM.

The chain uses TRBV11-2 and TRBJ1-1; 9 bases match TRBD1. V was pared by 1 base and J by 4 bases, with 4 bases of the junction left unmatched. Germline CDR1 and CDR2: SGHAT and FQNNGV. This CDR3 region has 15 residues. The CDR3 bases are TGTGCCAGCAGCTTAGGGGGGACAGGGACCACTGAAGCTTTCTTT. Its protein is CASSLGGTGTTEAFF.

The chain combines TRBV11-2 with TRBJ2-1, with 8 bases lining up with TRBD2. CDR1 SGHAT and CDR2 FQNNGV come from the germline V gene. This CDR3 comprises 15 residues. V lost 4 bases and J lost 2; bases outside the gene matches: 4. This chain's CDR3 is CASSSLGGAYNEQFF. DNA for the CDR3: TGTGCCAGCAGCTCCCTCGGGGGGGCCTACAATGAGCAGTTCTTC.

The chain carries TRBV5-6 and TRBJ2-3; 12 positions agree with TRBD2. Germline CDR1 is SGHDT and CDR2 is YYEEEE. V lost 5 bases to trimming and J lost 2 bases; unmatched junction nucleotides: 6. The CDR3 contains 16 residues. CDR3 bases: TGTGCCAGCAGAGCGGGACTAGCGGGTTTCACAGATACGCAGTATTTT. Translating gives CASRAGLAGFTDTQYF.

The V and J genes are TRBV7-2 and TRBJ2-1; 8 bases match TRBD1. Looked up from germline, CDR1 is SGHTA and CDR2 is FQGNSA. The CDR3 runs 12 residues. V lost 5 bases, J lost 16 bases, and 10 bases stayed unmatched. Here the CDR3 DNA reads TGTGCCAGCAGCCCGCCGACAGGGGTGCGATTCTTC. Its translation is CASSPPTGVRFF.

The chain joins TRBV18 to TRBJ2-5; D is undetermined. In germline, CDR1 is KGHSH, CDR2 LQKENI. The CDR3 has 13 amino acids. With 5 bases removed from V and 3 bases from J, the gap between germline ends came to 10 bases. CDR3 loop: CASSTFGEETQYF. CDR3 in DNA: TGTGCCAGCTCAACCTTCGGTGAAGAGACCCAGTACTTC.

The genes are TRBV3-1 (or the pseudogene TRBV3-2) and TRBJ1-1, with D possibly being TRBD1 (5 bases). Germline CDR1 is LGHDT and CDR2 is YNNKEL (reference sequence). V dropped 1 base and J dropped 5 bases, with 20 bases sitting between them. The length of the CDR3 is 17 residues. In nucleotides, the CDR3 is TGTGCCAGCAGCCAAGGTAGGGGCCGGTCATTGATAACTGAAGCTTTCTTT. Its translation: CASSQGRGRSLITEAFF.